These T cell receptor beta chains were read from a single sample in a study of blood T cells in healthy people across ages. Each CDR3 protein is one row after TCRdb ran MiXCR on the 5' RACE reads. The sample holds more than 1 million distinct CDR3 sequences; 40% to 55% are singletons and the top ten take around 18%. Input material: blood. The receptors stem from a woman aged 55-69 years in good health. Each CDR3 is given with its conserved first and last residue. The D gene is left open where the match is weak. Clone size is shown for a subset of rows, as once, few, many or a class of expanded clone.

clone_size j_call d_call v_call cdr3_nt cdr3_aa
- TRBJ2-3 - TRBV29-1 TGCAGCGTTGAGGTGGGCCTCGGGGATACGCAGTATTTT CSVEVGLGDTQYF
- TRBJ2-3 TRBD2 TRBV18 TGTGCCAGCTCTCAGCGGGAGGGCACAGATACGCAGTATTTT CASSQREGTDTQYF
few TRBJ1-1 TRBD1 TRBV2 TGTGCCAGCAGTGACCGACAAACAGGGGATGGTTTCTTT CASSDRQTGDGFF
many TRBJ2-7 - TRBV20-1 TGCAGTGCTAGAGAGACTCACTACGAGCAGTACTTC CSARETHYEQYF
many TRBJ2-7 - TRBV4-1 TGCGCCAGCAGCCAAGATATCAGCGGGTACGAGCAGTACTTC CASSQDISGYEQYF
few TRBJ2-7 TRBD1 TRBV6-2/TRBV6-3 TGTGCCAGCAGCTACCTGAGGGACAGAACTGCCTACGAGCAGTACTTC CASSYLRDRTAYEQYF
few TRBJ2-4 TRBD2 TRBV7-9 TGTGCCAGCAGCGAGTCTAGCGGGAGCTGCATTCAGTACTTC CASSESSGSCIQYF
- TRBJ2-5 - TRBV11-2 TGTGCCAGCAGCTTATTGGAAAACCAAGAGACCCAGTACTTC CASSLLENQETQYF
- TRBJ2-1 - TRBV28 TGTGCCAGCAGTTACGGGGGAATGGACAATGAGCAGTTCTTC CASSYGGMDNEQFF
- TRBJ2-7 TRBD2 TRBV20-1 TGCAGTGCTACCCCGGGGGGGTCCCTCGGTTACGAGCAGTACTTC CSATPGGSLGYEQYF
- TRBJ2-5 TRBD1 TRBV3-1 TGTGCCAGCAGCCAATCCACAGGGGTGGGGCGCGAGACCCAGTACTTC CASSQSTGVGRETQYF
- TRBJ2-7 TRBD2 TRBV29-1 TGCAGCGTTGTGAGTCTAGCGGGAGGGAGCTCCTACGAGCAGTACTTC CSVVSLAGGSSYEQYF
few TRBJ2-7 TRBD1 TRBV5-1 TGCGCCAGCAGCCGCTCACCCCCGGGACAGGGGTCGTACGAGCAGTACTTC CASSRSPPGQGSYEQYF
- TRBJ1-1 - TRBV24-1 TGTGCCACCAGTGGGTTCGGGGACAAGAACACTGAAGCTTTCTTT CATSGFGDKNTEAFF
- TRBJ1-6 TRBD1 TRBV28 TGTGCCAGCAGTTTCCTCATGACAGGGCTTAATTCACCCCTCCACTTT CASSFLMTGLNSPLHF
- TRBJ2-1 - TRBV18 TGTGCCAGCTCACCGGACCACAGCTCGGAGGGAAAGAATGAGCAGTTCTTC CASSPDHSSEGKNEQFF
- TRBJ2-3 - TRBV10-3 TGTGCCATCAGTCCCGGGGGCGGGGGCACAGATACGCAGTATTTT CAISPGGGGTDTQYF
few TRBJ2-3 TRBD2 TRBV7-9 TGTGCCAGCAGCTTAGACTTGTGGCGGGAGGCAACTAGCACAGATACGCAGTATTTT CASSLDLWREATSTDTQYF
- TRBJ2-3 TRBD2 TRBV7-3 TGTGCCAGCAGCTCAGCGGGAGGGGGCGCAGATACGCAGTATTTT CASSSAGGGADTQYF
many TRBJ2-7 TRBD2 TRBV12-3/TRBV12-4 TGTGCCAGCAGTGCGGGAGCGGGAGGCAACTACGAGCAGTACTTC CASSAGAGGNYEQYF
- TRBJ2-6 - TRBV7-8 TGTGCCAGCAGCGTACCGGACTCCAGGAACCGTGGCTCTGGGGCCAACGTCCTGACTTTC CASSVPDSRNRGSGANVLTF
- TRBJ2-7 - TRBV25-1 TGTGCCAGCAGTGAAATCCCCTACGAGCAGTACTTC CASSEIPYEQYF
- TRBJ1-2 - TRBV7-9 TGTGCCAGCAGCTATGCGGGGGCAGGCCTTAACTATGGCTACACCTTC CASSYAGAGLNYGYTF
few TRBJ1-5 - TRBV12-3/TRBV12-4 TGTGCCAGCAGTCGGACGACTCCGACTGAAAATCAGCCCCAGCATTTT CASSRTTPTENQPQHF
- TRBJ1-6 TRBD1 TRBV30 TGTGCCTGGACTAACCGGGACAGGGTTAATTCACCCCTCCACTTT CAWTNRDRVNSPLHF
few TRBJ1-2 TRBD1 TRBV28 TGTGCCAGCAGTTTAGAGGGACAGGGGGCGAATGGCTACACCTTC CASSLEGQGANGYTF
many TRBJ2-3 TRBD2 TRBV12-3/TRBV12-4 TGTGCCAGCAGTTTGGCGGGAGGGGGGGATACGCAGTATTTT CASSLAGGGDTQYF